These T cell receptor beta chains were read from a single sample in a study of spatial heterogeneity in lung cancer. TCRdb re-called the 5' RACE reads with MiXCR, one entry per CDR3 protein. The sample yields some 110,000 distinct CDR3 sequences, about 12% seen once. The source material was PBMCs, sampled at follow-up. Receptors originate from a male donor with early-stage non-small cell lung cancer. CDR3s include the opening cysteine and the closing phenylalanine or tryptophan. The order of the fields is CDR3 protein, V gene.

CASSELAGDYNEQFF TRBV9
CASTRRGGSGSYNEQFF TRBV19
CASSFGGESGQPQHF TRBV7-9
CASNLRDLTDTQYF TRBV28
CASRLSAGGFFF TRBV12-3/TRBV12-4
CATRGAGGPRETQYF TRBV24-1
CASSLIEQGAFF TRBV28
CASSLRNEKLFF TRBV5-6
CASSLGQGLSYNEQFF TRBV5-1
CASSPRTGSVVNEQFF TRBV11-3
CASSLNPGTGQPQHF TRBV7-8
CASSYRVAVTGELFF TRBV6-6
CSAPDGRGNTGELFF TRBV20-1
CASSVRGGNSPLHF TRBV9
CASSRGPTRSGNTIYF TRBV6-5
CASSEIRGGLTGELFF TRBV10-1
CASSETGVRNTEAFF TRBV25-1
CSASVGGSGELFF TRBV20-1
CASSQVNRDRFRSTGELFF TRBV3-1
CASSFGNTEAFF TRBV7-2
CASSFIALSLTFF TRBV28
CASSQDWGGPKNNEQFF TRBV4-2
CASSSLDTQYF TRBV5-5
CASSQLRGEYEQYF TRBV3-1
CASRAGQQEETQYF TRBV7-3
CASSQGTGFGYTF TRBV3-1
CASSTTILRGTQPQHF TRBV4-1
CASSLAGSLGEQYF TRBV4-1
CASRGGLVGHEQYF TRBV28
CASSQALKAYNSPLHF TRBV4-3
CASKSTGTGGTEQFF TRBV6-1
CASSVAQAGAGELFF TRBV9
CASNRERGEKLFF TRBV2
CASSFIPGNTEAFF TRBV28
CSVDSGGYGYTF TRBV29-1
CASSRGTRNYGYTF TRBV6-5
CASSVGDGGTQETQYF TRBV9
CASSDGGEQYF TRBV5-1
CGTTSGSDYGYTF TRBV25-1
CASSYGSGGTQYEQYF TRBV6-2/TRBV6-3
CASRGTGSPNEKLFF TRBV2
CASKGGGNEQFF TRBV19
CSAHLQGAGQETQYF TRBV20-1
CASRGTGAPTETQYF TRBV5-1
CASSQGRPITDTQYF TRBV4-3
CASSPGGGDEQFF TRBV7-9
CASSLAGTGGEKLFF TRBV7-9